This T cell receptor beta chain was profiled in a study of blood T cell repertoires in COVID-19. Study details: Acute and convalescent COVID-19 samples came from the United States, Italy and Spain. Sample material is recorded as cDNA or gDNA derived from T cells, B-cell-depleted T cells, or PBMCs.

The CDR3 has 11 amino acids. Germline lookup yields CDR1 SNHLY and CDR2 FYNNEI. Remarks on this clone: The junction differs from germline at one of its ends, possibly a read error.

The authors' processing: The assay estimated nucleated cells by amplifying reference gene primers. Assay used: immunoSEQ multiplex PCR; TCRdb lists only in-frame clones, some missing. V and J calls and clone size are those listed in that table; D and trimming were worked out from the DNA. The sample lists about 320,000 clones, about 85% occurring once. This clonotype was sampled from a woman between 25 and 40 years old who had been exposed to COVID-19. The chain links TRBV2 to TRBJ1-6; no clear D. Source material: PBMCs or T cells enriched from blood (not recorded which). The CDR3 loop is CASTYSSPLHF. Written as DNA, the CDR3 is TGTGCCAGCACTTATAGTTCACCCCTCCACTTT.